The 18 T cell receptor beta chains reported below all come from one sample, sequenced in a study of T-cell memory formation after mild COVID-19. Via MiXCR, TCRdb re-called the 5' RACE reads, giving one row per CDR3 protein. Here the sample spans around 180,000 distinct CDR3 sequences, around 20% being singletons. The specimen sequenced was PBMCs or a T cell subset sorted from them (not recorded which). These receptor sequences come from a man aged 18 to 35 who had mild COVID-19 (a few samples of this study predate the infection). Cell type and time point are not known.

This clonotype was found a few times. The V and J genes are TRBV6-6 and TRBJ1-1, with D unclear. The germline gives CDR1 MNHNY, CDR2 SVGAGI (reference sequence). The germline V and J ends were trimmed by 2 bases and 1 base, with 8 bases remaining between them. The CDR3 extends over 14 amino acids. The CDR3 spells CASSYPPQNTEAFF. The DNA of the CDR3 is TGTGCCAGCAGTTACCCACCCCAGAACACTGAAGCTTTCTTT.

The J gene is TRBJ2-5, the V gene TRBV5-4, with D perhaps matching TRBD1 (6 bases). CDR3 length: 16 residues. V lost 3 bases to trimming and J lost 2 bases, with 17 bases between them. Germline V gives CDR1 SGHNT, CDR2 YYREEE (reference sequence). Written as DNA, the CDR3 is TGTGCCAGCAGCTCGAGTCGTGGGGGCCAACAAGAGACCCAGTACTTC. Its protein is CASSSSRGGQQETQYF.

This clonotype was seen a handful of times. The rearrangement joins TRBV7-2 to TRBJ1-2; tentatively, D is TRBD1 (5 bases). Trimming cost V 1 base and J 10 bases, with 10 bases left between them. The CDR3 runs 12 residues. Germline V gives CDR1 SGHTA, CDR2 FQGNSA. DNA for the CDR3: TGTGCCAGCAGCTTAGTCCCAGGGCCCTACACCTTC. Its translation: CASSLVPGPYTF.

This clonotype has only a few counts. The V call is TRBV20-1, the J call TRBJ1-4; D ambiguous. Looked up from germline, CDR1 is DFQATT and CDR2 is SNEGSKA (reference sequence). The germline V and J ends were trimmed by 0 bases and 5 bases, with 13 bases remaining between them. The CDR3 spans 15 residues. The CDR3 sequence is CSARDPGGRNEKLFF. The DNA of the CDR3 is TGCAGTGCTAGAGATCCGGGCGGACGAAATGAAAAACTGTTTTTT.

This rearrangement joins TRBV4-1 to TRBJ2-3; D ambiguous. The V end lost 3 bases, the J end lost 6 bases, and 16 bases lay between the germline ends. CDR1 is MGHRA, CDR2 YSYEKL, per germline. The CDR3 sequence is 15 residues long. The CDR3 loop reads CASSHLEGFQDTQYF. In DNA form, the CDR3 reads TGCGCCAGCAGCCATCTCGAAGGGTTCCAGGATACGCAGTATTTT.

The rearrangement joins TRBV20-1 to TRBJ1-2; 9 bases map to TRBD1. The CDR3 is 15 amino acids. CDR1 is DFQATT, CDR2 SNEGSKA, per germline (reference sequence). V dropped 5 bases and J dropped 4; count of bases not matched to a gene: 11. CDR3 sequence (DNA): TGCAGTGCTGTCCCTATGGGACAGGGAGTCTATGGCTACACCTTC. It yields the protein CSAVPMGQGVYGYTF.

This clonotype was counted only a few times. The chain carries TRBV7-9 and TRBJ1-6; no firm D call. Trimming shortened V by 6 bases and J by 7 bases, and 10 bases separated the two germline ends. The CDR3 runs 13 residues. Germline V CDR1 and CDR2: SEHNR, FQNEAQ (reference sequence). The CDR3 sequence is CASSSASNSPLHF. The CDR3 DNA reads as TGTGCCAGCAGTTCTGCCAGCAATTCACCCCTCCACTTT.

This clonotype has just a few counts. The J gene is TRBJ2-2, the V gene TRBV5-4, with a tentative D call TRBD2 (5 bases). The CDR3 contains 13 residues. The ends were cut back, 7 bases at V and 6 bases at J, with 13 bases in the middle. Germline V gives CDR1 SGHNT, CDR2 YYREEE (reference sequence). The CDR3 DNA reads as TGTGCCAGCGGACTCGCCAACGCCGGGGAGCTGTTTTTT. It yields the protein CASGLANAGELFF.

This clonotype was detected only a few times. The V call is TRBV29-1, the J call TRBJ2-1; 9 bases are a match to TRBD2. V shed 8 bases, J shed 3 bases, and the junction held 5 bases outside the gene matches. The CDR3 covers 13 residues. CDR1 SQVTM and CDR2 ANQGSEA come from the germline V gene. The DNA of the CDR3 is TGCAGCTATAGGACTAGCGTCTACAATGAGCAGTTCTTC. It specifies CSYRTSVYNEQFF.

This clonotype occurred a few times. The chain has TRBV4-2 and TRBJ1-6; D is unclear. V lost 1 base and J 7 bases, leaving 2 bases between the germline ends. CDR1 is LGHNA and CDR2 is YNFKEQ in the germline V gene. The CDR3 totals 12 residues. The CDR3 region is CASSQANSPLHF. The CDR3, as DNA: TGTGCCAGCAGCCAAGCGAATTCACCCCTCCACTTT.

V is TRBV24-1 and J is TRBJ1-1; D gene unclear. CDR3 size: 12 residues. Germline lookup yields CDR1 KGHDR and CDR2 SFDVKD. The V and J ends lost 0 bases and 6 bases respectively, with 4 bases between them. DNA for the CDR3: TGTGCCACCAGTGATTTGTCAGCTGAAGCTTTCTTT. It encodes CATSDLSAEAFF.

The V gene is TRBV6-2 or TRBV6-3, the J gene TRBJ2-3; TRBD2 agrees at 9 bases. The CDR3 length is 16 residues. Germline V gives CDR1 MNHEY, CDR2 SVGEGT. Trimming at V came to 7 bases and at J to 6 bases, leaving 14 bases not matched to a gene. In nucleotides, the CDR3 is TGTGCCAGCACCCCCCGAGCGGGGGGATGGCAGGATACGCAGTATTTT. As protein: CASTPRAGGWQDTQYF.

This clonotype was found a few times. The chain links TRBV12-3 or TRBV12-4 to TRBJ1-4; 7 nucleotides agree with TRBD1. V shed 5 bases and J 5 bases; nucleotides not matched to a gene: 11. This CDR3 has 16 amino acids. The CDR3 DNA reads TGTGCCAGCAGTCTAGGACAGGCCCTAGGGAATGAAAAACTGTTTTTT. It yields the protein CASSLGQALGNEKLFF.

This clonotype was detected a few times. The chain is built from TRBV7-2 and TRBJ1-6; a weak D match, TRBD1 (6 bases). The CDR3 loop spans 15 amino acids. Trimming pared 3 bases from V and 8 bases from J, leaving 14 bases between. Germline assignment: CDR1 SGHTA and CDR2 FQGNSA. CDR3 in DNA: TGTGCCAGCAGCTTCCGGACAGAAGGGGATTCACCCCTCCACTTT. Translated, it gives CASSFRTEGDSPLHF.

This clonotype has at least ten counts. Its ends do not fully match the called genes, so a read error is possible. This rearrangement joins TRBV5-1 to TRBJ1-3, with D unclear. Per germline, CDR1 SGHRS and CDR2 YFSETQ. There are 14 residues in the CDR3. The CDR3 region is CASSLVGAGNTIYF. In nucleotides, the CDR3 is TGTGCCAGCAGTTTAGTGGGAGCTGGAAACACCATATATTTT.

The sample holds a few counts of this clonotype. V and J are TRBV7-2 and TRBJ1-1; no clear D. Trimming took off 2 bases at V and 7 bases at J, with 11 bases between the two ends. Germline CDR1 SGHTA, CDR2 FQGNSA. The length of the CDR3 is 13 residues. CDR3 coding DNA: TGTGCCAGCAGCTTACAGCGTACACGTGAAGCTTTCTTT. This gives the protein CASSLQRTREAFF.

This clonotype was counted between two and nine times. This chain connects TRBV20-1 to TRBJ1-1; no clear D. The germline V gene has CDR1 DFQATT and CDR2 SNEGSKA (reference sequence). V lost 6 bases and J lost 1, with 12 bases in between. The CDR3 has 13 residues. The CDR3, as DNA: TGCAGTGCCCCCGCCGCCTGGAACACTGAAGCTTTCTTT. Translated: CSAPAAWNTEAFF.

This chain connects TRBV2 to TRBJ1-1, with D unresolved. CDR1 is SNHLY and CDR2 is FYNNEI in the germline V gene. V lost 7 bases and J lost 5, with 8 bases in between. There are 11 residues in the CDR3. CDR3 sequence: CASMVITEAFF. The CDR3 nucleotides are TGTGCCAGCATGGTGATAACTGAAGCTTTCTTT.